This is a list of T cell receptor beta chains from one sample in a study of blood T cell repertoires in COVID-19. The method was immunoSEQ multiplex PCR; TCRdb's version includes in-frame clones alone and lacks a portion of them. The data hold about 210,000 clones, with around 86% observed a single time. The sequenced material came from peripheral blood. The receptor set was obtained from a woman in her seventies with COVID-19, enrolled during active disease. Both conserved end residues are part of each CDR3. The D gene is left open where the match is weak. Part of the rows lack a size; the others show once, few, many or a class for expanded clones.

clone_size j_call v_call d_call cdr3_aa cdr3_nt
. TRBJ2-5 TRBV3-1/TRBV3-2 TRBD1 CASSQDPGTGGKTQYF TGTGCCAGCAGCCAAGATCCGGGGACAGGTGGAAAGACCCAGTACTTC
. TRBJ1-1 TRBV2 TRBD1 CASSARQGGYTEAFF TGTGCCAGCAGTGCCCGACAGGGTGGTTACACTGAAGCTTTCTTT
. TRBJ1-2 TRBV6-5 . CASSPGVGYTF TGTGCCAGCAGTCCAGGGGTCGGCTACACCTTC
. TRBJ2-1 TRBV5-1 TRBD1 CASSLETGTSYNEQFF TGCGCCAGCAGCTTGGAGACAGGGACATCCTACAATGAGCAGTTCTTC
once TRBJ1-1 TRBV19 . CASSIEPGWTEAFF TGTGCCAGTAGTATAGAACCGGGGTGGACTGAAGCTTTCTTT
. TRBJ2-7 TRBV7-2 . CASSLIPTGPRYEQYF TGTGCCAGCAGCTTAATCCCGACAGGACCTAGATACGAGCAGTACTTC
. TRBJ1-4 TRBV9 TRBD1 CASSVGLGQENEKLFF TGTGCCAGCAGCGTAGGTCTCGGACAGGAGAATGAAAAACTGTTTTTT
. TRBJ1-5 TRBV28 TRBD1 CASSTTRQGVYQPQHF TGTGCCAGCAGCACTACCAGACAGGGTGTTTATCAGCCCCAGCATTTT
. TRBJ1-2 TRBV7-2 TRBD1 CASSPPGQAYGYTF TGTGCCAGCAGCCCTCCCGGACAGGCTTATGGCTACACCTTC
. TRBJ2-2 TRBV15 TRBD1 CATYEPGQENTGELFF TGTGCCACCTACGAACCGGGACAGGAGAACACCGGGGAGCTGTTTTTT
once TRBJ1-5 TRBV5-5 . CASSLDPGYQPQHF TGTGCCAGCAGCTTGGATCCAGGGTATCAGCCCCAGCATTTT
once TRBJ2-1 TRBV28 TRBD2 CASSFPRGGRNEQFF TGTGCCAGCAGTTTCCCCCGGGGAGGGAGGAATGAGCAGTTCTTC
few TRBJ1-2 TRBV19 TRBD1 CASKSRDRNGYTF TGTGCCAGTAAATCCCGGGACAGGAATGGCTACACCTTC
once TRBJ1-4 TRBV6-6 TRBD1 CASRPSRDRVEKLFF TGTGCCAGCAGGCCGAGCCGGGACAGGGTTGAAAAACTGTTTTTT
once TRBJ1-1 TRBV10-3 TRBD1 CAISERQGQAFF TGTGCCATCAGTGAGCGACAGGGCCAAGCTTTCTTT
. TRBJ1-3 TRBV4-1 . CASSQVGGAPRLSGNTIYF TGCGCCAGCAGCCAAGTTGGGGGGGCTCCCCGACTCTCTGGAAACACCATATATTTT
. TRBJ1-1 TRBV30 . CAWSKGRVEAFF TGTGCCTGGAGTAAGGGGAGGGTTGAAGCTTTCTTT
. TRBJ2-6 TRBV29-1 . CSVESSRPGANVLTF TGCAGCGTTGAAAGCTCGAGGCCTGGGGCCAACGTCCTGACTTTC
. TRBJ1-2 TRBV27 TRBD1 CASGPGGINYGYTF TGTGCCAGCGGACCAGGGGGCATAAACTATGGCTACACCTTC
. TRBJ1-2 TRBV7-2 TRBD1 CASSLTGDYGYTF TGTGCCAGCAGCTTGACAGGGGACTATGGCTACACCTTC
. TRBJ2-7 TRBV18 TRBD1 CASSPMTGSEQYF TGTGCCAGCTCACCTATGACAGGGAGCGAGCAGTACTTC
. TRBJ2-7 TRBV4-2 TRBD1 CASSPNLGEGARGEQYF TGTGCCAGCAGCCCTAATTTAGGAGAGGGGGCTAGGGGCGAGCAGTACTTC
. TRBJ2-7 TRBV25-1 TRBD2 CASSKWATSGARNEQYF TGTGCCAGCAGTAAGTGGGCTACTAGCGGAGCCCGAAACGAGCAGTACTTC
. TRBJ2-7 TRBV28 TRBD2 CASSELAGGSYEQYF TGTGCCAGCAGCGAACTAGCGGGAGGATCCTACGAGCAGTACTTC
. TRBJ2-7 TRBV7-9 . CASSLGGGLTGEQYF TGTGCCAGCAGCTTAGGAGGTGGCTTAACTGGCGAGCAGTACTTC
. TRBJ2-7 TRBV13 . CASSLGRLQEQYF TGTGCCAGCAGCTTAGGGCGGTTGCAGGAGCAGTACTTC
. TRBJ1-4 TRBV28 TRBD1 CASSVTGQGDEKLFF TGTGCCAGCAGCGTAACGGGACAGGGGGATGAAAAACTGTTTTTT
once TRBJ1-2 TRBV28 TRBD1 CASSQSDRGNYGYTF TGTGCCAGCAGTCAATCGGACAGGGGCAATTATGGCTACACCTTC
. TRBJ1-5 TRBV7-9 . CASSVGHLMGQPQHF TGTGCCAGCAGCGTGGGACACCTCATGGGGCAGCCCCAGCATTTT
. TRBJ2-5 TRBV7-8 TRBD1 CASSQGRQGKETQYF TGTGCCAGCAGCCAAGGCCGACAGGGGAAAGAGACCCAGTACTTC
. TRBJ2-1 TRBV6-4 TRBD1 CASSWKGQAAHEQFF TGTGCCAGCAGTTGGAAGGGACAGGCGGCGCATGAGCAGTTCTTC
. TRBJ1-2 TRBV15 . CATSRETGNYGYTF TGTGCCACCAGCAGGGAAACAGGGAACTATGGCTACACCTTC
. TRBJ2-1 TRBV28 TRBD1 CASSRIGTGNYNEQFF TGTGCCAGCAGTCGTATCGGGACAGGAAACTACAATGAGCAGTTCTTC
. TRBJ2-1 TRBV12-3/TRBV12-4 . CASIGGAGEQFF TGTGCCAGCATTGGGGGGGCCGGGGAGCAGTTCTTC
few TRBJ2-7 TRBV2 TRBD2 CARSHGGRATYEQYF TGTGCCCGTAGTCACGGCGGGAGGGCCACGTACGAGCAGTACTTC
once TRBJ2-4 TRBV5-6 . CASSLEGRTQMNIQYF TGTGCCAGCAGCTTGGAGGGGAGGACCCAAATGAACATTCAGTACTTC
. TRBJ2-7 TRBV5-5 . CASSLAGQTTYEQYF TGTGCCAGCAGCTTGGCTGGACAGACCACCTACGAGCAGTACTTC
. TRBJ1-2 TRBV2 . CASSENGGDGYTF TGTGCCAGCAGTGAAAATGGAGGGGATGGCTACACCTTC
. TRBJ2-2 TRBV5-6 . CASSLLGANTGELFF TGTGCCAGCAGCTTGTTAGGGGCGAACACCGGGGAGCTGTTTTTT
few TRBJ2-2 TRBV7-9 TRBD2 CASSYGTSEKNTGELFF TGTGCCAGCAGTTATGGGACTAGCGAGAAGAACACCGGGGAGCTGTTTTTT
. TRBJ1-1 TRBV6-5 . CASSYSLGDFPEAFF TGTGCCAGCAGTTACTCGCTCGGGGATTTCCCTGAAGCTTTCTTT
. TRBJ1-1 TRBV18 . CASLRDLNTEAFF TGTGCCAGCCTTCGGGATTTGAACACTGAAGCTTTCTTT
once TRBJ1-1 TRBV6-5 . CASATVWVNTEAFF TGTGCCAGCGCAACAGTATGGGTGAACACTGAAGCTTTCTTT
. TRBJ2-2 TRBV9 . CASSVDPAGNTGELFF TGTGCCAGCAGCGTAGATCCAGCGGGTAACACCGGGGAGCTGTTTTTT
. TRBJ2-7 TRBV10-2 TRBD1 CASSSPGTGVYEQYF TGCGCCAGCAGTTCTCCCGGGACAGGGGTCTACGAGCAGTACTTC
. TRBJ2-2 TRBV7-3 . CASSFITGELFF TGTGCCAGCAGCTTCATCACCGGGGAGCTGTTTTTT
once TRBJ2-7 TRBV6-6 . CASSAVPGVYEQYF TGTGCCAGCAGTGCCGTTCCGGGGGTCTACGAGCAGTACTTC
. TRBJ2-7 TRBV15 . CATSRDQGLEGYEQYF TGTGCCACCAGCAGAGATCAAGGCCTAGAGGGCTACGAGCAGTACTTC
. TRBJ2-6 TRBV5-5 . CASSLAITGFAFGANVLTF TGTGCCAGCAGCTTGGCTATAACAGGGTTCGCATTTGGGGCCAACGTCCTGACTTTC
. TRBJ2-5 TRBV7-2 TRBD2 CASSFSGRNHQETQYF TGTGCCAGCAGCTTTAGCGGGAGGAACCACCAAGAGACCCAGTACTTC
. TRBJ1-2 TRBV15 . CATSRDRDYGYTF TGTGCCACCAGCAGAGACAGGGACTATGGCTACACCTTC
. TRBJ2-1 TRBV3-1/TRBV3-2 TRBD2 CASSFSGSNEQFF TGTGCCAGCAGCTTTAGCGGGAGTAATGAGCAGTTCTTC